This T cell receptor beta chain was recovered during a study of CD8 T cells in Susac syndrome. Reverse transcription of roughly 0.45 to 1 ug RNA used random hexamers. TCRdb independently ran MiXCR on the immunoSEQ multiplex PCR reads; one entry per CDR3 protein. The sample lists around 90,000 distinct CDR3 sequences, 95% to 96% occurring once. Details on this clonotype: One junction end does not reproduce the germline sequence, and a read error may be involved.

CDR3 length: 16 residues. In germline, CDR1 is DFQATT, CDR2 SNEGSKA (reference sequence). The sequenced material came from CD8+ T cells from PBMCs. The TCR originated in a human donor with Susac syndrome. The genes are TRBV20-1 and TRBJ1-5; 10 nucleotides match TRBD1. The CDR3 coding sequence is TGCAATGCTAGGAGAACAGGACAGGGGGGCAATCAGCCCCAGCATTTT. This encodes CNARRTGQGGNQPQHF.